This is a list of T cell receptor beta chains from one sample in a study of cytomegalovirus exposure and HLA in healthy donors. Sequenced by immunoSEQ multiplex PCR; TCRdb stores in-frame clones only, minus some. The sample yields some 130,000 clones, about 81% seen once. Source material: PBMCs. All receptors derive from a man aged 30-40 years in good health and CMV-seronegative. CDR3s include the opening cysteine and the closing phenylalanine or tryptophan. The order of the fields is V gene, clone size, D gene, J gene, CDR3 DNA, CDR3 protein. D genes are given only for firm matches. The size of a clone is reported for some rows only, either as once, few or many, or as a class for expanded clones.

V: TRBV15; size: few; D: NA; J: TRBJ1-5; DNA: TGTGCCACCAGCACCCGAGGAAGGGGACAGCCCCAGCATTTT; CDR3: CATSTRGRGQPQHF
V: TRBV20-1; size: NA; D: NA; J: TRBJ2-1; DNA: TGCAGTGCTCAAACTTACAATGAGCAGTTCTTC; CDR3: CSAQTYNEQFF
V: TRBV18; size: few; D: TRBD1; J: TRBJ2-7; DNA: TGTGCCAGCTCACCACCGTGGACAGGGTACGAGCAGTACTTC; CDR3: CASSPPWTGYEQYF
V: TRBV7-8; size: NA; D: TRBD2; J: TRBJ2-1; DNA: TGTGCCAGCAGCCCCCGGGGAGCGGGGGGGGCTGAGCAGTTCTTC; CDR3: CASSPRGAGGAEQFF
V: TRBV2; size: many; D: TRBD2; J: TRBJ2-7; DNA: TGTGCCAGCGGGGGGGTCTTCTCCTACGAGCAGTACTTC; CDR3: CASGGVFSYEQYF
V: TRBV29-1; size: NA; D: TRBD1; J: TRBJ2-7; DNA: TGCAGCGGCCAACAGGGGTACGAGCAGTACTTC; CDR3: CSGQQGYEQYF
V: TRBV6-1; size: NA; D: NA; J: TRBJ2-7; DNA: TGTGCCAGCAGCACGACTGTCTACGAGCAGTACTTC; CDR3: CASSTTVYEQYF
V: TRBV7-9; size: NA; D: TRBD2; J: TRBJ2-3; DNA: TGTGCCAGCAGCTTAGGGGCGGGGGACACAGATACGCAGTATTTT; CDR3: CASSLGAGDTDTQYF
V: TRBV6-6; size: few; D: NA; J: TRBJ2-7; DNA: TGTGCCAGCACAGGTACCGAGGGCGAGCAGTACTTC; CDR3: CASTGTEGEQYF
V: TRBV4-1; size: NA; D: NA; J: TRBJ2-3; DNA: TGCGCCAGCAGCCAAGACCAGGGTCTTAGCACAGATACGCAGTATTTT; CDR3: CASSQDQGLSTDTQYF
V: TRBV11-2; size: NA; D: TRBD1; J: TRBJ1-6; DNA: TGTGCCAGCAGTAGACAGGGGGCATCTCCTTATTCACCCCTCCACTTT; CDR3: CASSRQGASPYSPLHF
V: TRBV11-1; size: NA; D: TRBD2; J: TRBJ2-1; DNA: TGTGCCAGCAGCCGAGGGACTAGCGGGCGGACCTACAATGAGCAGTTCTTC; CDR3: CASSRGTSGRTYNEQFF
V: TRBV21-1; size: NA; D: NA; J: TRBJ2-3; DNA: TGTGCCAGCAGCTCAAAACCCCGGGACAGGGTCACAGATACGCAGTATTTT; CDR3: CASSSKPRDRVTDTQYF
V: TRBV4-1; size: NA; D: NA; J: TRBJ2-7; DNA: TGCGCCAGCAGCCATGGTACAGGGTCATCCTACGAGCAGTACTTC; CDR3: CASSHGTGSSYEQYF
V: TRBV28; size: NA; D: TRBD1; J: TRBJ1-2; DNA: TGTGCCAGCAGTTTCAGGGGGCCAGGGTATGGCTACACCTTC; CDR3: CASSFRGPGYGYTF
V: TRBV10-3; size: NA; D: NA; J: TRBJ2-2; DNA: TGTGCCATCAGTCCGACTGGCGGGGATACCGGGGAGCTGTTTTTT; CDR3: CAISPTGGDTGELFF
V: TRBV11-3; size: NA; D: NA; J: TRBJ2-3; DNA: TGTGCCAGCAGCTCCCGGACACCCAATACGCAGTATTTT; CDR3: CASSSRTPNTQYF
V: TRBV5-1; size: few; D: TRBD2; J: TRBJ2-5; DNA: TGCGCCAGCAGTTGGCTGGGACTAGCGGGAGTAGAGACCCAGTACTTC; CDR3: CASSWLGLAGVETQYF
V: TRBV6-5; size: NA; D: NA; J: TRBJ2-6; DNA: TGTGCCAGCAGTTCTCCTGGGGCCAACGGCCTGACTTTC; CDR3: CASSSPGANGLTF
V: TRBV30; size: NA; D: NA; J: TRBJ1-2; DNA: TGTGCCTGGAGGAGGGTGGGAGTGGTCTATGGCTACACCTTC; CDR3: CAWRRVGVVYGYTF
V: TRBV5-8; size: NA; D: NA; J: TRBJ2-3; DNA: TGTGCCAGCCCTGAAATGACACGGGATACGCAGTATTTT; CDR3: CASPEMTRDTQYF
V: TRBV5-1; size: NA; D: TRBD1; J: TRBJ1-2; DNA: TGCGCCAGCAGCTTGGGGTCAGGGGGGTACTATGGCTACACCTTC; CDR3: CASSLGSGGYYGYTF
V: TRBV30; size: NA; D: TRBD2; J: TRBJ2-2; DNA: TGTGCCTGGAGGATCGGGGGGGCCGGGACCGGGGAGCTGTTTTTT; CDR3: CAWRIGGAGTGELFF
V: TRBV6-5; size: few; D: NA; J: TRBJ2-7; DNA: TGTGCCAGCAGTTCCCTTGTGGCCCCCTACGAGCAGTACTTC; CDR3: CASSSLVAPYEQYF
V: TRBV4-1; size: few; D: TRBD2; J: TRBJ2-7; DNA: TGCGCCAGCAGCGGGCTAGCGGGTTCCCCCTACGAGCAGTACTTC; CDR3: CASSGLAGSPYEQYF
V: TRBV5-6; size: NA; D: NA; J: TRBJ2-1; DNA: TGTGCCAGCAGCCCAGAATTAGCGGTGAGCTCCTACAATGAGCAGTTCTTC; CDR3: CASSPELAVSSYNEQFF
V: TRBV18; size: NA; D: NA; J: TRBJ2-7; DNA: TGTGCCAGCTCACCCCCTGACAGGCGTTCAGGCGAGCAGTACTTC; CDR3: CASSPPDRRSGEQYF
V: TRBV4-1; size: few; D: TRBD2; J: TRBJ2-5; DNA: TGCGCCAGCAGTTCGCTAGCGGGGGGCTTGGAGACCCAGTACTTC; CDR3: CASSSLAGGLETQYF
V: TRBV28; size: few; D: TRBD2; J: TRBJ2-7; DNA: TGTGCCAGCGCGTTGGGAGGGTACGAGCAGTACTTC; CDR3: CASALGGYEQYF
V: TRBV29-1; size: NA; D: NA; J: TRBJ1-1; DNA: TGCAGCGTTGAAAATGGAGGGATGTACACTGAAGCTTTCTTT; CDR3: CSVENGGMYTEAFF
V: TRBV28; size: NA; D: NA; J: TRBJ1-4; DNA: TGTGCCAGCAGCACGGGGGCAACTAATGAAAAACTGTTTTTT; CDR3: CASSTGATNEKLFF
V: TRBV30; size: NA; D: TRBD1; J: TRBJ1-1; DNA: TGTGCCTTTGACAGGGACACTGAAGCTTTCTTT; CDR3: CAFDRDTEAFF
V: TRBV5-1; size: NA; D: TRBD2; J: TRBJ2-3; DNA: TGCGCCAGCAGCTTGGGGACTAGCGGGGGGTTCATGGATACGCAGTATTTT; CDR3: CASSLGTSGGFMDTQYF
V: TRBV6-5; size: once; D: NA; J: TRBJ1-2; DNA: TGTGCCAGCAGTTATAGTACGGACAGTAACTATGGCTACACCTTC; CDR3: CASSYSTDSNYGYTF
V: TRBV9; size: NA; D: TRBD1; J: TRBJ2-2; DNA: TGTGCCAGCAGCGTAACGGACAGGGCCACCGGGGAGCTGTTTTTT; CDR3: CASSVTDRATGELFF
V: TRBV6-5; size: NA; D: NA; J: TRBJ1-5; DNA: TGTGCCAGCATGGGAGGGGTCAATCAGCCCCAGCATTTT; CDR3: CASMGGVNQPQHF
V: TRBV18; size: NA; D: NA; J: TRBJ1-4; DNA: TGTGCCAGCTCACCACCGGGCCTTCAAAATGAAAAACTGTTTTTT; CDR3: CASSPPGLQNEKLFF
V: TRBV7-2; size: NA; D: TRBD1; J: TRBJ2-7; DNA: TGTGCCAGCAGCCGTGACAGGGGCCCCTACGAGCAGTACTTC; CDR3: CASSRDRGPYEQYF
V: TRBV7-8; size: NA; D: TRBD2; J: TRBJ2-2; DNA: TGTGCCAGCAGCTCGAGGACTAGCGACACCGGGGAGCTGTTTTTT; CDR3: CASSSRTSDTGELFF
V: TRBV29-1; size: few; D: NA; J: TRBJ2-2; DNA: TGCAGCGTCCTCCCGCAGGGGCCGACGAACACCGGGGAGCTGTTTTTT; CDR3: CSVLPQGPTNTGELFF
V: TRBV27; size: NA; D: NA; J: TRBJ2-7; DNA: TGTGCCAGCAGTTTAGTTCCGGAGGGCGGCCATAGAGACGAGCAGTACTTC; CDR3: CASSLVPEGGHRDEQYF
V: TRBV6-6; size: NA; D: TRBD1; J: TRBJ1-5; DNA: TGTGCCAGCAGTTACTCAGCCAGGGGGCGGAATCAGCCCCAGCATTTT; CDR3: CASSYSARGRNQPQHF
V: TRBV5-1; size: once; D: TRBD2; J: TRBJ2-3; DNA: TGCGCCAGCAGCGGGCGTAAAGCGGGAGGGCTGGTAGATACGCAGTATTTT; CDR3: CASSGRKAGGLVDTQYF
V: TRBV6-5; size: NA; D: TRBD1; J: TRBJ2-4; DNA: TGTGCCAGCAGAACCACCCGGGACAGACACATTCAGTACTTC; CDR3: CASRTTRDRHIQYF
V: TRBV7-2; size: NA; D: TRBD2; J: TRBJ2-6; DNA: TGTGCCAGCAGCTTGGGCGGGGGGTCTGGGGCCAACGTCCTGACTTTC; CDR3: CASSLGGGSGANVLTF
V: TRBV5-6; size: NA; D: NA; J: TRBJ1-4; DNA: TGTGCCAGCATCAAGCGGGGGGTAGATGAAAAACTGTTTTTT; CDR3: CASIKRGVDEKLFF
V: TRBV10-2; size: NA; D: TRBD2; J: TRBJ2-1; DNA: TGCGCCAGCACCCCACCGGGGGGTAACAATGAGCAGTTCTTC; CDR3: CASTPPGGNNEQFF
V: TRBV27; size: NA; D: NA; J: TRBJ1-4; DNA: TGTGCCAGCAGAGACTCAGGGGCAACTAATGAAAAACTGTTTTTT; CDR3: CASRDSGATNEKLFF
V: TRBV12-2; size: once; D: NA; J: TRBJ1-1; DNA: TGTGCAAGTCGCTTAGGACACCGGGGGTCGATGAACACTGAAGCTTTCTTT; CDR3: CASRLGHRGSMNTEAFF
V: TRBV2; size: NA; D: NA; J: TRBJ2-1; DNA: TGTGCCAGCATAGCCCAGGGAAATGGCAATGAGCAGTTCTTC; CDR3: CASIAQGNGNEQFF
V: TRBV7-8; size: NA; D: TRBD1; J: TRBJ2-7; DNA: TGTGCCAGCAGCCCAAGGACAGGGGCAGGGGGTGAGCAGTACTTC; CDR3: CASSPRTGAGGEQYF
V: TRBV5-6; size: few; D: NA; J: TRBJ1-2; DNA: TGTGCCAGCAGCTTGAGGGGGAACGATGGCTACACCTTC; CDR3: CASSLRGNDGYTF
V: TRBV27; size: few; D: NA; J: TRBJ1-2; DNA: TGTGCCAGCAGTTCCCTCGCGAGTTTCTATGGCTACACCTTC; CDR3: CASSSLASFYGYTF
V: TRBV12-2; size: NA; D: NA; J: TRBJ1-1; DNA: TGTGCAAGTCGCTTAGTGGGGGCAGGGGTTGGCACTGAAGCTTTCTTT; CDR3: CASRLVGAGVGTEAFF
V: TRBV28; size: NA; D: TRBD2; J: TRBJ2-7; DNA: TGTGCCAGCGGGTTAGCGGGGGGGACCTACGAGCAGTACTTC; CDR3: CASGLAGGTYEQYF